The count of the clone carrying this TCR beta chain is one. As yet, its antigen is unknown. Germline V CDR1 and CDR2: SGHVS, FNYEAQ. The CDR3 has 15 amino acids. V was shortened by 6 bases and J by 3 bases, with 17 bases between the two germline ends. These data come from a study of Graves' ophthalmopathy and Graves' hyperthyroidism. On the study more broadly: The term stable hyperthyroidism indicated an absence of ophthalmopathy within 18 months of follow-up. General study points: A majority of expanded thyroid clonotypes exceeding 0.001 frequency were likewise present in blood.

Amplification of TCR beta CDR3 regions used RNA transcripts. Second-round multiplex PCR came after a first-round RT-PCR that employed HTBI primers. Via MiXCR, TCRdb re-called the multiplex PCR reads, giving one row per CDR3 protein. The sample lists over a million distinct CDR3 sequences; about two fifths were seen once. Material: peripheral blood or thyroid tissue (not recorded which). The sequence was collected from an adult man with Graves' hyperthyroidism. The rearrangement uses TRBV7-6 and TRBJ1-1, with D hard to call. The CDR3 is CASSPHRGVDTEAFF. The CDR3 DNA is TGTGCCAGCAGTCCCCATCGTGGCGTCGACACTGAAGCTTTCTTT.